This T cell receptor (beta chain) was retrieved from a study of control samples from healthy donors and cancer patients. With 3 bases clipped from V and 8 bases from J, the junction kept 7 bases outside the gene matches. The CDR3 loop spans 15 amino acids. Germline CDR1 reads KGHSH; CDR2 reads LQKENI. Libraries were prepared by immunoSEQ multiplex PCR; TCRdb keeps only in-frame clonotypes and omits some of them. Here the sample spans about 130,000 clones, about 94% being singletons. The genes are TRBV18 and TRBJ1-6; 7 bases agree with TRBD1. The source is a man aged 60-69 years with colorectal cancer. The sequenced material came from PBMCs. The chain's CDR3 is CASSPATGSDSPLHF. The DNA of the CDR3 is TGTGCCAGCTCACCCGCGACAGGGTCGGATTCACCCCTCCACTTT.